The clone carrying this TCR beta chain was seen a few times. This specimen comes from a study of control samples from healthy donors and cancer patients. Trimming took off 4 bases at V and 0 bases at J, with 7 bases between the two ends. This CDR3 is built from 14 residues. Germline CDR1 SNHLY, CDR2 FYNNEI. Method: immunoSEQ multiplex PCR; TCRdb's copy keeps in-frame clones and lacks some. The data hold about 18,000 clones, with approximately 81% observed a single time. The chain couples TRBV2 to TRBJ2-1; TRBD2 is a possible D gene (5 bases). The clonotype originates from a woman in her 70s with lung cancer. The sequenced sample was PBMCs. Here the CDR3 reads CASSGRSSYNEQFF. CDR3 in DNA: TGTGCCAGCAGTGGGAGGAGCTCCTACAATGAGCAGTTCTTC. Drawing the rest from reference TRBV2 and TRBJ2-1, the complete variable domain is EPEVTQTPSHQVTQMGQEVILRCVPISNHLYFYWYRQILGQKVEFLVSFYNNEISEKSEIFDDQFSVERPDGSNFTLKIRSTKLEDSAMYFCASSGRSSYNEQFFGPGTRLTVL.